This T cell receptor (beta chain) was sequenced in a study of monozygotic twins with inflammatory bowel disease. CDR3 size: 16 residues. Germline loops: CDR1 LGHNA, CDR2 YNFKEQ. Investigators made cDNA in eight separate reactions per sample. TCRalpha and TCRbeta cDNA went through two nested PCRs of around 15 and 10 cycles. TCRdb reworked the 5' RACE reads into one entry per CDR3 protein, no DNA. In all, the sample yields 200,000 to 250,000 distinct CDR3 sequences. Sequences were obtained from blood. The chain links TRBV4-2 to TRBJ1-4; TCRdb returns TRBD1, unconfirmable since there is no DNA. This TCR came from a human donor with ulcerative colitis or Crohn's disease, or a healthy co-twin of an affected twin (not recorded which). Here the CDR3 reads CASSQVLTGADEKLFF.